This note documents a single T cell receptor (beta chain) sequence. V shed 7 bases and J shed 2 bases, with 12 bases lying between them. The CDR3 is made up of 13 amino acids. Germline loops: CDR1 MNHEY, CDR2 SVGEGT. The sample comes from a study of blood T cells in healthy people across ages. A second PCR of about 6 to 11 cycles used a sample-barcoded 5' primer and a J-beta primer mix. MiXCR, applied by TCRdb to the 5' RACE reads, yields one record per CDR3 protein. Of fewer than 900,000 distinct CDR3 sequences in the sample, roughly two fifths were seen once. The chain employs TRBV6-2 or TRBV6-3 and TRBJ2-7; D remains unclear. The source material was blood. The clonotype was recovered from an older woman in good health. This CDR3 reads CASNPGATYEQYF. DNA for the CDR3: TGTGCCAGCAACCCCGGAGCCACCTACGAGCAGTACTTC.